This T cell receptor beta chain came from a study of cytomegalovirus exposure and HLA in healthy donors. The PCR contained 60 Vbeta and 13 Jbeta primers. In the original processing: Unique TCR beta chains totaled around 86 million in a later count, with roughly 10 million of them shared. This table comes from immunoSEQ multiplex PCR, and its TCRdb copy is limited to in-frame clones, with some not included. That table furnishes V, J and clone size, whereas the DNA furnished D and trimming. The sample yields 150,000 to 200,000 clones, 60% to 80% seen once. General study results and limits: In a later analysis, a genetic analysis reported fewer productive-TCR N-insertions in an Asian-associated ancestry cluster than the cohort average. It was likely that a cluster of highly shared sequence variants was a sequencing artifact.

Trimming shortened V by 8 bases and J by 1 base, and 8 bases separated the two germline ends. CDR3 size: 12 residues. Germline V gives CDR1 PRHDT, CDR2 FYEKMQ (reference sequence). As regards this clone: The antigen is unknown.

This clonotype was sampled from a man aged 50 to 59 in good health and CMV-seropositive. Sample: PBMCs. The rearrangement links TRBV13 to TRBJ1-1; no reliable D call. CDR3 nucleotides: TGTGCCAGCGTTCACACGAACACTGAAGCTTTCTTT. Translating gives CASVHTNTEAFF.